The 21 T cell receptor beta chains below all came from one sample that was sequenced in a study of identical twins. TCRdb reanalysed the 5' RACE reads using MiXCR and keeps one entry per CDR3 protein. The sample yields some 660,000 distinct CDR3 sequences, about 9.4% seen once. This sample was also put to use in a study of yellow fever vaccine responses in identical twins.

The sequenced sample consisted of PBMCs. The receptors were gathered from a woman between 18 and 29 years old in good health.

The genes are TRBV6-2 or TRBV6-3 and TRBJ2-1; TRBD1 aligns across 9 bases. The CDR3 is 17 amino acids. With V trimmed by 6 bases and J by 0 bases, 9 bases remained unmatched. The germline gives CDR1 MNHEY, CDR2 SVGEGT. CDR3: CASSSPGTGSSYNEQFF. CDR3 nucleotides: TGTGCCAGCAGCTCCCCCGGGACAGGGAGCTCCTACAATGAGCAGTTCTTC.

Only one count was recorded for this clonotype. The J gene is TRBJ2-7, the V gene TRBV7-9, with TRBD2 matching 15 bases. Germline V lookup: CDR1 SEHNR, CDR2 FQNEAQ (reference sequence). The CDR3 has 15 amino acids. With V trimmed by 2 bases and J by 6 bases, 2 bases remained unmatched. The CDR3 DNA reads as TGTGCCAGCAGCTTAAGGGGACTAGCGGGAGGCGAGCAGTACTTC. Protein: CASSLRGLAGGEQYF.

This clonotype was seen repeatedly, ten times or more. The genes are TRBV6-1 and TRBJ2-3, with 14 positions matching TRBD2. From germline, CDR1 is MNHNS and CDR2 SASEGT. After removal of 5 bases from V and 3 bases from J, the junction contained 4 bases not matched to a gene. The CDR3 has 16 amino acids. As DNA, the CDR3 is TGTGCCAGCAGTACCGGGACTAGCGGGAGAACAGATACGCAGTATTTT. It yields the protein CASSTGTSGRTDTQYF.

J is TRBJ1-1 and V is TRBV14; D may be TRBD1 (5 bases). The germline V gene encodes CDR1 SGHDN and CDR2 FVKESK. The V gene lost 2 bases and the J gene lost 1 base, with 17 bases spanning the gap. The CDR3 runs 17 residues. CDR3 loop: CASSQLGGEGWNTEAFF. In nucleotides, the CDR3 is TGTGCCAGCAGCCAATTGGGGGGTGAGGGCTGGAACACTGAAGCTTTCTTT.

The chain couples TRBV6-1 to TRBJ1-6; D unclear. V was pared by 3 bases and J by 10 bases, with 10 bases between. CDR1 and CDR2 (germline): MNHNS, SASEGT. This CDR3 contains 13 residues. CDR3 sequence reads: CASSDFWQSPLHF. The CDR3 coding sequence is TGTGCCAGCAGTGACTTTTGGCAATCACCCCTCCACTTT.

This clonotype was detected many times. V and J are TRBV12-3 or TRBV12-4 and TRBJ2-7; D tentatively fits TRBD1 or TRBD2 (5 bases each). The V and J ends lost 6 bases and 0 bases respectively, with 9 bases between them. The CDR3 is 13 residues long. The CDR3 region has the DNA TGTGCCAGCAGCGGGGCCTACTCCTACGAGCAGTACTTC. Its translation: CASSGAYSYEQYF.

The V and J genes are TRBV28 and TRBJ2-7; 13 nucleotides align to TRBD2. Unmatched junction bases numbered 7, after V lost 5 bases and J lost 3 bases. The CDR3 is 16 residues long. Germline lookup yields CDR1 MDHEN and CDR2 SYDVKM. Here the CDR3 DNA reads TGTGCCAGCAGTCTCCGGACTAGCGGGGGTATCTACGAGCAGTACTTC. Protein sequence: CASSLRTSGGIYEQYF.

This clonotype was observed a few times. This chain links TRBV20-1 with TRBJ1-5, with D unclear. Germline values: CDR1 DFQATT, CDR2 SNEGSKA (reference sequence). The CDR3 has 12 residues. V was shortened by 2 bases and J by 7 bases, with 9 bases between the two germline ends. The CDR3 region is CSARTGKQPQHF. For the CDR3, the DNA is TGCAGTGCTAGAACGGGGAAACAGCCCCAGCATTTT.

The rearrangement uses TRBV20-1 and TRBJ1-6, with TRBD1 matching 11 bases. Germline-derived CDR1 and CDR2 are DFQATT and SNEGSKA (reference sequence). There are 15 residues in the CDR3. The V and J ends lost 3 bases and 8 bases, in that order; junction bases with no gene match: 6. As DNA, the CDR3 is TGCAGTGCTAGTGGACAGGGGGCGACGTATTCACCCCTCCACTTT. Translation gives CSASGQGATYSPLHF.

This clonotype was counted only a few times. This chain connects TRBV27 to TRBJ1-5; TRBD1 is a possible D gene (5 bases). The CDR3 length is 13 residues. Germline CDR1 MNHEY, CDR2 SMNVEV (reference sequence). The V end was cut by 4 bases, the J end by 8 bases, with 12 bases between. The chain's CDR3 is CASSSPGQKPQHF. In DNA, the CDR3 is TGTGCCAGCAGTTCTCCCGGACAAAAGCCCCAGCATTTT.

The gene calls are TRBV11-2 and TRBJ2-1; TRBD2 is a possible D gene (6 bases). The CDR3 length is 14 residues. The germline V and J ends were trimmed by 2 bases and 7 bases, with 12 bases remaining between them. Germline V CDR1 and CDR2: SGHAT, FQNNGV. Written as DNA, the CDR3 is TGTGCCAGCAGCTTACCCGAGGGAGGAAATGAGCAGTTCTTC. Its protein product is CASSLPEGGNEQFF. The whole variable domain, remainder taken from reference TRBV11-2 and TRBJ2-1, is EAGVAQSPRYKIIEKRQSVAFWCNPISGHATLYWYQQILGQGPKLLIQFQNNGVVDDSQLPKDRFSAERLKGVDSTLKIQPAKLEDSAVYLCASSLPEGGNEQFFGPGTRLTVL.

This clonotype was recorded a few times. V usage is TRBV24-1 and J usage is TRBJ2-3; D gene uncertain. Germline V gene lookup returns CDR1 KGHDR and CDR2 SFDVKD. The CDR3 spans 14 residues. V was pared by 9 bases and J by 4 bases, with 16 bases between. CDR3 protein: CATGAANLADTQYF. The CDR3 DNA follows: TGTGCCACCGGAGCAGCTAACCTTGCAGATACGCAGTATTTT.

This chain joins TRBV2 and TRBJ2-1, with D uncertain. The CDR3 is made up of 11 amino acids. Germline V gene lookup returns CDR1 SNHLY and CDR2 FYNNEI. The V end was cut by 2 bases, the J end by 13 bases, with 9 bases between. CDR3 sequence: CASSESTPQFF. In DNA, the CDR3 is TGTGCCAGCAGTGAATCGACCCCTCAGTTCTTC.

V gene TRBV4-2 combines with J gene TRBJ2-7, with no clear D. Germline CDR1 reads LGHNA; CDR2 reads YNFKEQ. V lost 0 bases and J lost 3, with 18 bases in between. CDR3 length: 17 amino acids. This CDR3 is CASSQDAANGGFYEQYF. The DNA for the CDR3 is TGTGCCAGCAGCCAAGATGCCGCGAACGGCGGCTTCTACGAGCAGTACTTC.

This clonotype was detected only a few times. The CDR3 loop reads CATSDPGLIETQYF. The CDR3 nucleotides read TGTGCCACCAGTGATCCTGGACTTATAGAGACCCAGTACTTC. The chain carries TRBV24-1 and TRBJ2-5; possible D gene TRBD2, 5 bases. Trimming took 3 bases from V and 4 from J, leaving 11 bases between them. The CDR3 has 14 residues. Per the germline V gene, CDR1 is KGHDR and CDR2 is SFDVKD.

V and J are TRBV7-2 and TRBJ2-7; D is perhaps TRBD1 or TRBD2 (7 bases each). Germline loops: CDR1 SGHTA, CDR2 FQGNSA. The V end lost 1 base, the J end lost 4 bases, and 17 bases lay between the germline ends. CDR3 length: 16 residues. CDR3: CASSLGGGQGGYEQYF. The DNA for the CDR3 is TGTGCCAGCAGCTTAGGCGGGGGCCAGGGGGGTTACGAGCAGTACTTC.

In its sample, this clonotype was seen a few times. The V and J genes are TRBV7-3 and TRBJ1-3; 9 bases are a match to TRBD1. Germline CDR1 SGHTA, CDR2 FQGTGA. There are 14 residues in the CDR3. V dropped 6 bases and J dropped 4; count of bases not matched to a gene: 4. DNA for the CDR3: TGTGCCAGCAGTACAGGGGGCAGGGGAAACACCATATATTTT. Its translation is CASSTGGRGNTIYF.

This clonotype was recorded many times. CDR3 coding DNA: TGTGCCAGCGTAGACAGTCTAAGAGAAAAACTGTTTTTT. The encoded protein is CASVDSLREKLFF. This sequence joins TRBV6-6 and TRBJ1-4, with D maybe TRBD1 (5 bases). The CDR3 spans 13 residues. The V end lost 8 bases, the J end lost 8 bases, and 15 bases lay between the germline ends. The V gene's germline CDR1 is MNHNY and CDR2 SVGAGI (reference sequence).

Ten or more counts support this clonotype. The V and J genes are TRBV15 and TRBJ2-7, with D possibly matching TRBD1 (6 bases). The CDR3 is 17 amino acids. Between the trimmed V and J ends, which lost 0 bases and 6 bases, there was a span of 21 bases. Germline lookup yields CDR1 LNHNV and CDR2 YYDKDF (reference sequence). The CDR3 reads CATSRDRGTGRMGEQYF. The CDR3 DNA reads as TGTGCCACCAGCAGAGATCGGGGCACAGGGCGAATGGGCGAGCAGTACTTC.

This clonotype has a count of ten or more. The CDR3 loop reads CSVVKIKGQRYEQYF. Written as DNA, the CDR3 is TGCAGCGTTGTAAAAATAAAGGGACAGCGCTACGAGCAGTACTTC. The V call is TRBV29-1, the J call TRBJ2-7; TRBD1 matches at 7 bases. Germline V gene data show CDR1 as SQVTM and CDR2 as ANQGSEA. With 4 bases clipped from V and 3 bases from J, the junction kept 12 bases outside the gene matches. The CDR3 is made up of 15 amino acids.

Many counts were recorded for this clonotype. The chain has TRBV2 and TRBJ2-5, with TRBD1 matching 7 bases. Germline V gives CDR1 SNHLY, CDR2 FYNNEI. CDR3 length equals 12 residues. Unmatched junction bases numbered 1, after V lost 8 bases and J lost 1 base. The chain's CDR3 is CASRTGQETQYF. Here the CDR3 DNA reads TGTGCCAGCCGGACAGGCCAAGAGACCCAGTACTTC.